This section outlines one T cell receptor (beta chain) sequence together with its context. Its antigen remains undetermined. Base-call qualities are not available, and no considerably larger clone is one nucleotide away. In total, 500 to 700 healthy bone marrow donors made up the cohort. At the time of sampling, all cohort members were nominally healthy, though unrecorded immune exposures were likely present. The donor was CMV seropositive and was included in the group of 250 to 350 seropositive cohort members. A peripheral blood sample was collected from each donor, and TCR beta sequencing was performed on peripheral blood mononuclear cells. Genomic DNA was extracted from the blood cell samples with the Qiagen DNeasy Blood Extraction Kit. This entry belongs to a study of cytomegalovirus exposure and HLA in healthy donors (dated by TCRdb to the late 2010s). About the investigation overall: An earlier analysis of some 600 of the donors reported under 300 Gb of sequence data and 117 million unique TCR beta sequences obtained from approximately 180 million T cells. Approximately 310 gigabases of sequencing data and 78 million or so unique TCR sequences were included in an early release covering 500 to 750 HLA-typed donors. Among the roughly 400 genotyped donors, around 81% belonged to the genetic ancestry cluster associated with self-reported Caucasian donors. The study aimed to test whether signatures of past pathogen exposure could be identified by cataloging public T cell receptors. The study profiled the T cell repertoires of about 640 subjects by immunosequencing and related them to cytomegalovirus serostatus. Along with the roughly 670-subject first cohort, a separate validation cohort of 120 different subjects was used. To predict cytomegalovirus infection status, the study brought together high-throughput TCR immunosequencing, statistical association of individual TCRs with disease status, and machine learning. A later analysis re-analyzed previously published TCR beta repertoires from 650 to 800 donors and added high-resolution HLA genotyping to study TCR occurrence patterns. Rather than drawing on any new phenotypic data, the later analysis identified candidate immune exposures from TCR beta sequences and the way those sequences occurred across donors. An earlier analysis of several hundred of the donors applied high-throughput TCR beta sequencing to assess whether each TCR beta V gene segment acted as functional or pseudogenic. Donor age, sex, ethnicity and CMV serostatus were compiled alongside the repertoire data. In a later genetic analysis, genome-wide SNP genotypes for about three fifths of the roughly 670 donors were used, and that subset was treated as a discovery cohort. All discovery cohort repertoires had been generated using a single sequencing platform. HLA typing included class I and class II loci at four-digit resolution. Typing coverage varied by locus: about 629-640 donors for A, B, C, DRB1 and DQB1; under 550 for DQA1; around 570 for DPA1; under 490 for DPB1. Several DR-DQ haplotypes were handled as single units for association and clustering because linkage in the cohort was strong. Among around 400 genotyped donors of the cohort, an average of roughly 230,000 unique TCR beta nucleotide sequences was sequenced per donor, of which roughly 17% were non-productive. The paper's findings and limits, for the study overall: The 87-base-pair reads could not distinguish some IMGT-functional V segments, including TRBV6-2 and TRBV6-3, so those segments were excluded. According to the authors, the approach could potentially be generalized to other disease states and immunological phenotypes. The classifier was reported to diagnose cytomegalovirus status with high specificity and sensitivity in both the original and validation cohorts. Correlated functional status among segregating V segments might reflect linkage disequilibrium, but an unknown experimental factor could not be ruled out. In a later analysis, over 15,000 TCR beta sequences were associated with specific HLA alleles at a false discovery rate of 0.05. Because counts were too low, around 18 rarely observed V segments, including chromosome 9 orphons, were left out of the earlier analysis of 500 to 650 of the donors. An earlier analysis of 587 of the donors showed that most TCR beta V segments appeared in productive rearrangements either about 87% or about 30% of the time, which broadly matched IMGT annotations. Assigning TCR associations to individual alleles was difficult when HLA alleles, especially DR and DQ, strongly co-occurred. A further reported finding was that TCR beta sequences accurately predicted the HLA-A and HLA-B alleles for most subjects in the first cohort. A few of the identified cytomegalovirus-associated TCR beta chains were confirmed in vitro to be specific for cytomegalovirus antigens. Compared with equally common non-associated chains, HLA-associated TCR beta chains in a later analysis were more clonally expanded and had lower generation probabilities. Several of the top co-occurrence clusters appeared to be linked to parvovirus B19, influenza, CMV and Epstein-Barr virus, according to a later analysis. The presence/absence analyses assumed that sequencing depth was roughly uniform across donors, and that assumption may not be true. V-gene and J-gene trimming of TCR beta chains was associated with a missense DCLRE1C variant in a later genetic analysis, and the association was replicated in an independent cohort. A cluster of highly shared sequence variants was judged likely to be a technical artifact of the sequencing pipeline. A later analysis found that most CMV-associated TCR beta chains appeared HLA-restricted, with HLA associations seemingly driven largely by CMV exposure. Only TCR beta chains were sequenced in this cohort, and the absence of alpha or paired-chain data limited detectable features. Most TCR sequences were observed very rarely across donors, whereas some public TCRs were present in many individuals. In the study, some 180 TCR beta chains were listed as associated with cytomegalovirus. Because HLA typing was unavailable for some donors at each locus, only the typed subset was used in association tests. According to a later analysis, TCR association rates differed among HLA loci, with DRB1 alleles showing the most associated TCRs and HLA-C alleles showing the fewest. CMV serostatus was the only immune exposure information available for the cohort. In a later genetic analysis, fewer N-insertions in productive TCRs were reported among donors in an Asian-associated ancestry cluster than the approximately 670-donor mean.

Relative to germline, V is 4 bases shorter and J is 4 bases shorter, with 16 bases between their ends. Including cysteine and phenylalanine, the CDR3 has 15 amino acids. Only the CDR3 DNA stays, 45 bases, in frame from base 1. CDR1 and CDR2 are read off the germline V gene as MGHDK and SYGVNS. The library was produced with the immunoSEQ multiplex PCR assay. A mixture of 60 forward primers for TCR Vbeta segments and 13 reverse primers for TCR Jbeta segments was used in the multiplex PCR. The CDR3 region of rearranged TCR beta genes was amplified from genomic DNA with a multiplex PCR assay. Amplified TCR beta libraries were sequenced as 87-base-pair reads on the Illumina HiSeq System. As for the authors' bioinformatics: A later analysis counted 75 million to 100 million unique TCR beta chains across the 700 or so repertoires, and 9.5 million to 11 million of these chains were shared by at least two donors. A nearest-neighbor algorithm error-corrected the raw reads and collapsed the reads into unique sequences, merging closely related sequences to remove PCR and sequencing errors. CDR3 sequences were aligned to IMGT reference sequences to assign V, D and J gene segments. For a sequence to be retained, a match of at least six nucleotides was required to both a V gene segment and a J gene segment. Rearrangements were called productive when the CDR3 lacked stop codons and stayed in frame with V and J; all others were non-productive. Following IMGT convention, CDR3 was defined as the stretch from the second conserved V-encoded cysteine to the conserved J-encoded phenylalanine. The earlier analysis of around 640 of the donors excluded sequences that lacked an unambiguous match to a single V gene segment. In an earlier analysis of several hundred of the donors, a V segment was called functional when productive rearrangements were above 56.7%, and segregating when the standard deviation between donors exceeded 5%. A statistical classification framework was built to diagnose cytomegalovirus status from the catalog of TCR beta chain sequences. V and J gene assignment, in a later analysis, came from comparing TCR nucleotide sequences with IMGT/GENE-DB human TR gene sequences. The TCRdist pipeline was used in a later analysis to assign CDR3 sequences and most-parsimonious VDJ recombination scenarios. In a later analysis, each TCR beta chain was defined by its CDR3 amino acid sequence together with its V-gene family, and reads without a unique V-gene family were excluded. A later analysis removed roughly 590 highly shared, low-generation-probability nucleotide sequences to deal with suspected cross-contamination and a sequencing artifact. In a later analysis, a clonal expansion index was calculated for each public chain from normalized within-repertoire ranks of inferred template counts. Generation probabilities in a later analysis came from a VDJ recombination model fitted to out-of-frame rearrangements, and those results were checked against IGoR. A later analysis scored TCR-TCR, TCR-HLA and TCR-CMV co-occurrence with hypergeometric tests, applying a repertoire-size bias correction to TCR pairs. To estimate false discovery rates, a later analysis permuted the HLA or CMV assignments 20 times. In a later analysis, co-occurring TCRs were grouped using DBSCAN, and TCRdist sequence similarity was added for clustering within HLA-allele-positive subsets. Repertoires with fewer than 30,000 or more than 120,000 public chains were left out of co-occurrence clustering, as were five repertoires with anomalous nucleotide sharing. The table was pulled from immuneACCESS by TCRdb, which kept in-frame rearrangements only. Such tables lose some clones; where checked, under half of the loss comes from unresolved V genes, and the rest has no known cause. Clone size and V and J calls were adopted from that table, with D and trimming inferred from the DNA. The sample table holds over 150,000 clones, of which 79% were seen once. The ten largest make up less than 2% of the sample.

Sequencing input: PBMCs. The rearrangement combines TRBV25-1 with TRBJ1-1; the best D guess is TRBD1, with 6 bases matching. The receptor was derived from a girl aged 10 to 17 in good health and CMV-seropositive. CDR3 protein: CASSVGGGAGTEAFF. The DNA sequence follows: TGTGCCAGCAGTGTGGGTGGGGGGGCGGGCACTGAAGCTTTCTTT. The variable domain in full, with residues beyond the CDR3 obtained from the reference TRBV25-1 and TRBJ1-1 genes, is EADIYQTPRYLVIGTGKKITLECSQTMGHDKMYWYQQDPGMELHLIHYSYGVNSTEKGDLSSESTVSRIRTEHFPLTLESARPSHTSQYLCASSVGGGAGTEAFFGQGTRLTVV.